Listed below are T cell receptor beta chains from one sample, sequenced in a study of cytomegalovirus exposure and HLA in healthy donors. Repertoires were generated with immunoSEQ multiplex PCR, while TCRdb's copy carries only in-frame clones and drops some. The table includes about 170,000 clones, approximately 80% detected once. Sequences were obtained from PBMCs. These receptors originate from a man aged 30-40 years in good health and CMV-seropositive. Each CDR3 is given with its conserved first and last residue. The D gene is left open where the match is weak. Some rows mark clone size as missing; the rest say once, few, many or name a class of expanded clone.

abundance,j_gene,d_gene,v_gene,CDR3aa,CDR3nt
-,TRBJ1-1,-,TRBV6-1,CASSEETPMNTEAFF,TGTGCCAGCAGTGAAGAGACACCGATGAACACTGAAGCTTTCTTT
-,TRBJ1-5,-,TRBV30,CAWSATSNQPQHF,TGTGCCTGGAGTGCGACAAGCAATCAGCCCCAGCATTTT
-,TRBJ2-7,TRBD1,TRBV11-2,CASSLARGGQGNSYEQYF,TGTGCCAGCAGCTTGGCTAGAGGGGGACAGGGGAATTCCTACGAGCAGTACTTC
-,TRBJ1-4,-,TRBV5-1,CASSPGADQNEKLFF,TGCGCCAGCAGCCCTGGGGCGGACCAAAATGAAAAACTGTTTTTT
few,TRBJ1-1,TRBD1,TRBV6-1,CASSDPGQMNTEAFF,TGTGCCAGCAGTGACCCGGGACAGATGAACACTGAAGCTTTCTTT
-,TRBJ1-4,-,TRBV27,CASKQWGSTNEKLFF,TGTGCCAGCAAGCAGTGGGGCTCGACTAATGAAAAACTGTTTTTT
few,TRBJ2-5,TRBD2,TRBV5-5,CASRTDLAGQETQYF,TGTGCCAGCAGGACAGATTTAGCGGGACAAGAGACCCAGTACTTC
-,TRBJ2-1,-,TRBV27,CASSTAPGSNEQFF,TGTGCCAGCAGTACCGCACCCGGTTCCAATGAGCAGTTCTTC
-,TRBJ1-1,-,TRBV7-6,CASSLVGGLNTEAFF,TGTGCCAGCAGCTTAGTAGGGGGTCTCAACACTGAAGCTTTCTTT
many,TRBJ1-3,-,TRBV5-1,CASSLNGAISGNTIYF,TGCGCCAGCAGCTTGAACGGAGCGATCTCTGGAAACACCATATATTTT
-,TRBJ1-6,-,TRBV9,CASSATVQSNSPLHF,TGTGCCAGCAGCGCGACAGTTCAATCTAATTCACCCCTCCACTTT
-,TRBJ2-1,TRBD2,TRBV11-2,CASRDSGNQFF,TGTGCCAGCAGAGATAGCGGGAACCAGTTCTTC
-,TRBJ1-2,-,TRBV25-1,CASSETGISNYGYTF,TGTGCCAGCAGTGAAACGGGGATTTCAAACTATGGCTACACCTTC
-,TRBJ2-5,TRBD2,TRBV19,CASSTSGGRETQYF,TGTGCCAGTAGTACTTCGGGGGGAAGGGAGACCCAGTACTTC
-,TRBJ1-2,-,TRBV4-2,CASSQGWMGADNYGYTF,TGTGCCAGCAGCCAAGGGTGGATGGGGGCAGATAACTATGGCTACACCTTC
-,TRBJ1-2,TRBD1,TRBV29-1,CSVFRRDRVRGYTF,TGCAGCGTGTTTCGCCGGGACAGGGTCCGCGGCTACACCTTC
-,TRBJ2-1,TRBD2,TRBV12-5,CASGSGSGRPNEQFF,TGTGCTAGTGGTTCTGGTAGCGGGAGGCCCAATGAGCAGTTCTTC
-,TRBJ2-5,TRBD1,TRBV4-1,CASSPGQLNLQETQYF,TGCGCCAGCAGCCCGGGACAGCTTAATTTACAAGAGACCCAGTACTTC
-,TRBJ2-3,TRBD2,TRBV5-1,CASSTITSGGTDTQYF,TGCGCCAGCAGCACAATTACTAGCGGGGGCACAGATACGCAGTATTTT
-,TRBJ2-2,TRBD1,TRBV11-3,CASSLGQGFSRDTGELFF,TGTGCCAGCAGCTTAGGACAGGGGTTTTCTCGCGACACCGGGGAGCTGTTTTTT
few,TRBJ2-7,TRBD1,TRBV27,CASSSSPGTGAYEQYF,TGTGCCAGCAGTTCCTCCCCCGGGACAGGGGCCTACGAGCAGTACTTC
-,TRBJ2-3,TRBD2,TRBV7-9,CASSLSGREADTQYF,TGTGCCAGCAGCTTAAGCGGGAGGGAGGCAGATACGCAGTATTTT
once,TRBJ1-3,-,TRBV7-9,CSSSRRWGDDSSGNTIYF,TGTTCCAGCAGCCGCAGGTGGGGGGACGACAGCTCTGGAAACACCATATATTTT
-,TRBJ2-7,-,TRBV27,CASGLPGNYEQYF,TGTGCCAGCGGATTACCGGGGAACTACGAGCAGTACTTC
-,TRBJ2-6,TRBD2,TRBV6-1,CASSEPSGRVSGANVLTF,TGTGCCAGCAGTGAACCTAGCGGGAGGGTCAGTGGGGCCAACGTCCTGACTTTC
-,TRBJ2-2,-,TRBV7-2,CAAEERATGELFF,TGTGCCGCAGAGGAGCGGGCCACCGGGGAGCTGTTTTTT
-,TRBJ1-1,-,TRBV5-4,CASSYEQGTEAFF,TGTGCCAGCAGCTATGAACAGGGAACTGAAGCTTTCTTT
once,TRBJ2-2,-,TRBV6-1,CASRIGGVGAGELFF,TGTGCCAGCAGGATAGGGGGTGTAGGTGCCGGGGAGCTGTTTTTT
-,TRBJ2-2,-,TRBV19,CASSIDKARNTGELFF,TGTGCCAGTAGTATAGATAAGGCTAGGAACACCGGGGAGCTGTTTTTT
-,TRBJ2-7,-,TRBV7-9,CASSLLSPYEQYF,TGTGCCAGCAGCTTACTCTCTCCCTACGAGCAGTACTTC
-,TRBJ1-5,-,TRBV10-2,CASKTASNQPQHF,TGCGCCAGCAAGACAGCTAGCAATCAGCCCCAGCATTTT
-,TRBJ2-1,-,TRBV19,CASSIIADSYNEQFF,TGTGCCAGTAGTATAATTGCAGACTCCTACAATGAGCAGTTCTTC
-,TRBJ2-5,-,TRBV5-6,CASSPGLGRTGGEETQYF,TGTGCCAGCAGCCCGGGGCTGGGACGAACTGGAGGGGAAGAGACCCAGTACTTC
-,TRBJ2-3,-,TRBV2,CASCYTDTQYF,TGTGCCAGCTGTTACACAGATACGCAGTATTTT
-,TRBJ2-7,-,TRBV27,CASSPPTSTYEQYF,TGTGCCAGCAGTCCGCCTACTAGCACCTACGAGCAGTACTTT
-,TRBJ2-2,-,TRBV6-6,CASSPTGGGTGELFF,TGTGCCAGCAGTCCTACAGGGGGAGGGACCGGGGAGCTGTTTTTT
-,TRBJ1-3,TRBD1,TRBV6-5,CASSSGTAAGNTIYF,TGTGCCAGCAGTTCCGGGACAGCCGCTGGAAACACCATATATTTT
-,TRBJ2-1,-,TRBV19,CASSANYNEQFF,TGTGCCAGTAGTGCTAACTACAATGAGCAGTTCTTC
-,TRBJ2-3,TRBD2,TRBV6-4,CASSVAGGTTDTQYF,TGTGCCAGCAGTGTAGCCGGGGGGACCACAGATACGCAGTATTTT
-,TRBJ2-4,-,TRBV20-1,CSARLQNIQYF,TGCAGTGCTAGACTACAAAACATTCAGTACTTC
-,TRBJ2-7,TRBD2,TRBV11-3,CASSPSDLAGDGEQYF,TGTGCCAGCAGCCCCTCTGATCTAGCGGGGGATGGTGAGCAGTACTTC
-,TRBJ1-1,-,TRBV4-3,CASSQDPRGLGGEAFF,TGCGCCAGCAGCCAAGATCCCCGGGGATTGGGCGGTGAAGCTTTCTTT
-,TRBJ1-4,-,TRBV7-9,CASSWPTATNEKLFF,TGTGCCAGCAGCTGGCCGACAGCAACTAATGAAAAACTGTTTTTT
-,TRBJ2-5,TRBD2,TRBV7-2,CASSLRGGGGGETQYF,TGTGCCAGCAGCTTAAGGGGCGGGGGGGGCGGAGAGACCCAGTACTTC